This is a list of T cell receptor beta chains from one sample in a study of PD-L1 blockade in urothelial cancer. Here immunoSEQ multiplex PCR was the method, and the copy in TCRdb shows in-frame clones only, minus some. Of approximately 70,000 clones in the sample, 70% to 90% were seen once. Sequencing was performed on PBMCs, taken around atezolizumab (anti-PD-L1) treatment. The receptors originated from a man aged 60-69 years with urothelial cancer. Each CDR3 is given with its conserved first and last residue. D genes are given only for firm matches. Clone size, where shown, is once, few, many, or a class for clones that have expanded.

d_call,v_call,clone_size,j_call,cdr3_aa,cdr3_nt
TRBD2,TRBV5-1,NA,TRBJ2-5,CASSLTGTSHETQYF,TGCGCCAGCAGCTTGACGGGGACTAGTCATGAGACCCAGTACTTC
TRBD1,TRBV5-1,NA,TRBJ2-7,CASSLTGEVGEQYF,TGCGCCAGCAGCTTAACAGGGGAAGTGGGGGAGCAGTACTTC
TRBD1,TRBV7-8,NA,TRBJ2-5,CASSRDRSYQETQYF,TGTGCCAGCTCGAGGGACAGGTCGTACCAAGAGACCCAGTACTTC
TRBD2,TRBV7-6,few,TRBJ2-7,CASSLGASGSYEQYF,TGTGCCAGCAGCTTAGGCGCTAGCGGTTCTTACGAGCAGTACTTC
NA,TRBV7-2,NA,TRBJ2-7,CASSDSSAGYEQYF,TGTGCCAGCAGCGACTCATCTGCGGGCTACGAGCAGTACTTC
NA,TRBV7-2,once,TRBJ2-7,CASSLNPPRQGGYEQYF,TGTGCCAGCAGCTTAAATCCCCCCCGGCAGGGTGGCTACGAGCAGTACTTC
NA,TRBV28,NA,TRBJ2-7,CASSPADSNYEQYF,TGTGCCAGCAGCCCCGCCGACAGCAACTACGAGCAGTACTTC
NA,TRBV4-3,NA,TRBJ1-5,CASSQGPTTNQPQHF,TGCGCCAGCAGCCAAGGCCCAACAACCAATCAGCCCCAGCATTTT
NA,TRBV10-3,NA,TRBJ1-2,CAISESEGNYGYTF,TGTGCCATCAGTGAGTCGGAGGGGAACTATGGCTACACCTTC
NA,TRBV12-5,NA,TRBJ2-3,CASGLVLGQTYSTDTQYF,TGTGCTAGTGGTTTGGTACTAGGACAGACGTATAGCACAGATACGCAGTATTTT
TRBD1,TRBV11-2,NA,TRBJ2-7,CASSPTDRLMREQYF,TGTGCCAGCAGCCCCACGGACAGGCTTATGCGCGAGCAGTACTTC
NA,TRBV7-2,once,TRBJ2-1,CASSWGQTYNEQFF,TGTGCCAGCAGCTGGGGACAAACCTACAATGAGCAGTTCTTC
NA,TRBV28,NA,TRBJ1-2,CASSLNNYGYTF,TGTGCCAGCAGTCTAAACAACTATGGCTACACCTTC
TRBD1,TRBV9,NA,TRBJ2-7,CASSIGDRDYEQYF,TGTGCCAGCAGCATAGGGGACAGGGACTACGAGCAGTACTTC
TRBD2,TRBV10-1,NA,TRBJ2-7,CASSESTLAGRPHEQYF,TGCGCCAGCAGTGAGTCGACTCTAGCGGGGAGGCCCCACGAGCAGTACTTC
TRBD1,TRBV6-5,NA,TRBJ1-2,CASSDRGRGYGYTF,TGTGCCAGCAGCGACAGGGGTAGAGGCTATGGCTACACCTTC
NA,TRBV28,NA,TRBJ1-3,CASSFQVSYSGNTIYF,NA
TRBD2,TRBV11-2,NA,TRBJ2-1,CASSPTSGRVNEQFF,TGTGCCAGCAGCCCCACTAGCGGGAGGGTGAATGAGCAGTTCTTC
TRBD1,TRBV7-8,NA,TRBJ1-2,CASSLWTGGNYGYTF,TGTGCCAGCAGCTTATGGACAGGTGGGAACTATGGCTACACCTTC
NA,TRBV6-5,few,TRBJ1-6,CASSRTGTPLHF,TGTGCCAGCAGTCGTACAGGGACACCCCTCCACTTT
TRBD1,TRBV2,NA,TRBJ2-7,CASSELWTGTYEQYF,TGTGCCAGCAGTGAACTTTGGACAGGGACCTACGAGCAGTACTTC
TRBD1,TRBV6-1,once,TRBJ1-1,CASRQQGAGTEAFF,TGTGCCAGCAGGCAACAGGGGGCAGGAACTGAAGCTTTCTTT
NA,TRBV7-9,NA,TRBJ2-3,CASSSPGRTDTQYF,TGTGCCAGCAGCTCGCCAGGGAGGACAGATACGCAGTATTTT
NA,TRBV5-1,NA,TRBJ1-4,CASSLQGRNEKLFF,TGCGCCAGCAGCTTACAGGGCCGTAATGAAAAACTGTTTTTT
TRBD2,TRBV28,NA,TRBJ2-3,CASSRPGGRASTDTQYF,TGTGCCAGCAGTAGGCCTGGCGGGAGGGCCAGCACAGATACGCAGTATTTT
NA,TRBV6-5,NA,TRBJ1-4,CASSYGGGEKLFF,TGTGCCAGCAGTTACGGCGGCGGGGAAAAACTGTTTTTT
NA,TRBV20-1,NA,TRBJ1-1,CSARGPTEAFF,TGCAGTGCTAGAGGGCCCACTGAAGCTTTCTTT
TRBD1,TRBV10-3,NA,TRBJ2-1,CAISELGQGPSSSYNEQFF,TGTGCCATCAGTGAGTTAGGACAGGGGCCCTCGAGCTCCTACAATGAGCAGTTCTTC
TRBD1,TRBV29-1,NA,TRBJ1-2,CSVVGQGLDGYTF,TGCAGCGTTGTGGGACAGGGACTGGATGGCTACACCTTC
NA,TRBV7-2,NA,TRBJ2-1,CASSLDYWNEQFF,TGTGCCAGCAGCCTGGACTACTGGAATGAGCAGTTCTTC
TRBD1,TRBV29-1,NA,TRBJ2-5,CSVRQGEVTQYF,TGCAGCGTTCGACAGGGGGAGGTGACCCAGTACTTC
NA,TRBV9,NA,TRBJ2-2,CASRGGGITGELFF,TGTGCCAGCAGGGGTGGCGGGATCACCGGGGAGCTGTTTTTT
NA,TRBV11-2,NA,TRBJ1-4,CASSPGAVREKLFF,TGTGCCAGCAGCCCAGGGGCGGTAAGGGAAAAACTGTTTTTT
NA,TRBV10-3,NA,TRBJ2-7,CAIRNRTSYEQYF,TGTGCCATCAGAAACAGGACCTCCTACGAGCAGTACTTC
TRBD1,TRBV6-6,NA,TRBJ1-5,CASSDTGQGVQPQHF,TGTGCCAGCAGCGATACGGGACAGGGAGTTCAGCCCCAGCATTTT
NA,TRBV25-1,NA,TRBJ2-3,CASSESEDPSLGTDTQYF,TGTGCCAGCAGTGAATCGGAGGACCCAAGTTTGGGCACAGATACGCAGTATTTT
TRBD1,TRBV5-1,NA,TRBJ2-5,CASSLAPTGRETQYF,TGCGCCAGCAGCTTGGCCCCGACAGGGCGGGAGACCCAGTACTTC
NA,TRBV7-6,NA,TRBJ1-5,CASSLEPGVSQPQHF,TGTGCCAGCAGCTTAGAGCCGGGGGTGAGTCAGCCCCAGCATTTT
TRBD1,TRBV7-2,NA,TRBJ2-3,CASSLTPRGQGRTDTQYF,TGTGCCAGCAGCTTAACCCCCCGGGGACAGGGTAGAACAGATACGCAGTATTTT
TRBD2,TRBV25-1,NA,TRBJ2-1,CASSRGSQDEQFF,TGTGCCAGCAGCCGCGGGAGTCAAGATGAGCAGTTCTTC
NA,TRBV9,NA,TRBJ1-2,CASSATGNYGYTF,TGTGCCAGCAGCGCGACGGGAAACTATGGCTACACCTTC
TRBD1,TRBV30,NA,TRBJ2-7,CAWSVTTGAGYEQYF,TGTGCCTGGAGTGTTACAACAGGGGCCGGCTACGAGCAGTACTTC
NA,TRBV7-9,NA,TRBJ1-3,CASSFPWTQSSGNTIYF,TGTGCCAGCAGCTTCCCTTGGACACAGAGCTCTGGAAACACCATATATTTT
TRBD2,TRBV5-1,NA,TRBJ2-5,CASSLVGLAASSRETQYF,TGCGCCAGCAGCTTGGTGGGACTAGCGGCCTCCAGCAGGGAGACCCAGTACTTC
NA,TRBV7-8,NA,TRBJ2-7,CASSLDRSGEQYF,TGTGCCAGCAGCTTAGATCGGTCGGGCGAGCAGTACTTC
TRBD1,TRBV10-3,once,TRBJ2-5,CAISDRDRGQETQYF,TGTGCCATCAGTGACCGGGACAGGGGCCAAGAGACCCAGTACTTC
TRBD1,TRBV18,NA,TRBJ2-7,CASSTGTAYEQYF,TGTGCCAGCTCGACCGGGACAGCTTACGAGCAGTACTTC
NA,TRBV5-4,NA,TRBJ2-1,CASSGAAGGSLYEQFF,TGTGCCAGCAGCGGCGCGGCAGGGGGGAGTTTGTATGAGCAGTTCTTC
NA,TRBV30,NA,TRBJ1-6,CAWSALKSAPLHF,TGTGCCTGGAGTGCCTTAAAGTCAGCACCCCTCCACTTT